This T cell receptor beta chain was obtained from a study of persistence of HIV-infected CD4 T cells. Background on the study: CD4+ T cells responding to CMV or HIV-1 Gag were isolated.

Lysates of CMV-infected fibroblasts at 8 to 10 ug/mL stimulated these cells. Sorted nonresponding memory CD4+ T cells were CD40L-negative, CD69-negative, CD45RO-high. V was cut by 1 base and J by 1 base, with 10 bases left in between. This CDR3 has 16 amino acids. CDR1 is LGHNA, CDR2 YNFKEQ, per germline. A note on this clone: Its cognate antigen is unknown.

This was the immunoSEQ version 4 assay in survey mode. Method: immunoSEQ multiplex PCR; TCRdb's copy keeps in-frame clones and lacks some. The sample lists tens of thousands of clones, roughly 82% occurring once. The J gene is TRBJ2-2, the V gene TRBV4-2; D gene uncertain. This material consisted of CD4+ T cells sorted from PBMCs after 18-hour stimulation, taken from a patient who received antiretroviral therapy. This sequence was found in an adult man with HIV who was CMV-seropositive. The CDR3 region is CASSQGPGRNTGELFF. CDR3 sequence (DNA): TGTGCCAGCAGCCAAGGGCCAGGCAGGAACACCGGGGAGCTGTTTTTT.